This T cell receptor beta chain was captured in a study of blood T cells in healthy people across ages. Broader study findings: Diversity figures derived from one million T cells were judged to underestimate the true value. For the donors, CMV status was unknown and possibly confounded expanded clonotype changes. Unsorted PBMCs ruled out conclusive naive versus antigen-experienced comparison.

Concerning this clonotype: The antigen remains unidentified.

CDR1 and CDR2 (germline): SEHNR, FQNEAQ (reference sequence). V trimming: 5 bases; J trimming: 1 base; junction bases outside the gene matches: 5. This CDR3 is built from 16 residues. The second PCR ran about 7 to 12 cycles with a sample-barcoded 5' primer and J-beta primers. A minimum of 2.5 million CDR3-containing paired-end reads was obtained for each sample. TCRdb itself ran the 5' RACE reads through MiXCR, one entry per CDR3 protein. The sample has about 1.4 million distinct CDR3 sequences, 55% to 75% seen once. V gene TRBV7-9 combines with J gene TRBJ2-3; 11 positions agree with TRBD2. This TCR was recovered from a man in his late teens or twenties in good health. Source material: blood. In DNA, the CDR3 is TGTGCCAGCAGCGTAGGGACTAGCGGAGGCACAGATACGCAGTATTTT. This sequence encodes CASSVGTSGGTDTQYF.